This TCR beta chain is drawn from a study of blood T cell repertoires in COVID-19. Study overall: The study drew acute and convalescent COVID-19 samples from the United States, Italy and Spain. PBMCs, B-cell-depleted T cells, or T cells provided the cDNA or gDNA that made up the material.

As originally analysed: The assay estimated nucleated cells by amplifying reference gene primers. Sequencing was performed with immunoSEQ multiplex PCR; in TCRdb, only in-frame clones are kept and a portion is missing. D and trimming come from the DNA, and the V and J calls and clone size come from that table. The sample lists about 310,000 clones; roughly 90% were seen once. Assignments of participants to cohorts depended upon their own reported clinical history. The germline V gene encodes CDR1 DFQATT and CDR2 SNEGSKA (reference sequence). V shed 3 bases, J shed 10 bases, and the junction held 5 bases outside the gene matches. The CDR3 is made up of 11 amino acids.

V gene TRBV20-1 combines with J gene TRBJ1-1; TRBD1 aligns across 7 bases. The sequence derives from a woman in her 40s who had recovered from COVID-19. The sample comprised PBMCs or T cells enriched from blood (not recorded which). The CDR3 loop is CSARTGSVAFF. The CDR3 DNA reads TGCAGTGCTAGGACAGGGTCGGTAGCTTTCTTT.